Listed below are T cell receptor beta chains from one sample, sequenced in a study of response to subunit inactivated influenza vaccine. Via MiXCR, TCRdb re-called the RT-PCR reads, giving one row per CDR3 protein. The table records about 800,000 distinct CDR3 sequences, approximately 22% of them present only once. Sequencing was performed on PBMCs from blood, taken more than 4 days after vaccination. Every receptor here comes from a man aged 50-59 years who received an inactivated influenza vaccine. The CDR3 runs from the conserved cysteine through the conserved F or W. The D gene is left open where the match is weak. The size entry is marked missing in some rows and otherwise reads once, few, many or a size class.

clone_size | j_call | v_call | d_call | cdr3_aa | cdr3_nt
few | TRBJ2-6 | TRBV12-3/TRBV12-4 | . | CASKATGANVLTF | TGTGCCAGCAAAGCCACCGGGGCCAACGTCCTGACTTTC
few | TRBJ1-3 | TRBV7-2 | . | CASSSSGPSGTIYF | TGTGCCAGCAGCTCCTCCGGCCCCAGCGGCACCATATATTTT
. | TRBJ2-6 | TRBV2 | . | CASSADRIYLSGANVLTF | TGTGCCAGCAGTGCTGACAGAATATACCTATCTGGGGCCAACGTCCTGACTTTC
. | TRBJ2-1 | TRBV6-2/TRBV6-3 | TRBD1 | CASSYNGQGYNEQFF | TGTGCCAGCAGTTATAACGGACAGGGCTACAATGAGCAGTTCTTC
. | TRBJ2-2 | TRBV6-5 | . | CASSYDSLNTGELFF | TGTGCCAGCAGTTACGACAGCCTAAACACCGGGGAGCTGTTTTTT
few | TRBJ2-1 | TRBV20-1 | TRBD2 | CSEMERGAKNEQFF | TGCAGCGAAATGGAGCGGGGGGCCAAGAATGAGCAGTTCTTC
few | TRBJ1-1 | TRBV6-5 | . | CASSLGPSRMNTEAFF | TGTGCCAGCAGTTTGGGCCCAAGCAGGATGAACACTGAAGCTTTCTTT
. | TRBJ1-2 | TRBV5-1 | TRBD1 | CASAQTGANYGYTF | TGCGCCAGCGCACAAACAGGGGCTAACTATGGCTACACCTTC
few | TRBJ2-5 | TRBV7-2 | TRBD2 | CASSYQTSGLQETQYF | TGTGCCAGCAGCTACCAGACTAGCGGGCTACAAGAGACCCAGTACTTC
few | TRBJ1-5 | TRBV6-5 | . | CASSSQPSGGQPQHF | TGTGCCAGCAGTTCGCAGCCTTCCGGGGGTCAGCCCCAGCATTTT
few | TRBJ1-1 | TRBV20-1 | . | CSARRGSLNTEAFF | TGCAGTGCTAGAAGGGGGAGCCTGAACACTGAAGCTTTCTTT
. | TRBJ2-5 | TRBV5-1 | TRBD1 | CASSPTGTAETQYF | TGCGCCAGCAGCCCGACGGGGACAGCGGAGACCCAGTACTTC
. | TRBJ2-1 | TRBV20-1 | TRBD2 | CSARDTGGPGSYNEQFF | TGCAGTGCTAGAGATACGGGAGGGCCAGGATCCTACAATGAGCAGTTCTTC
few | TRBJ2-5 | TRBV4-3 | . | CASSQDELRETQYF | TGCGCCAGCAGCCAAGATGAACTACGGGAGACCCAGTACTTC
few | TRBJ1-6 | TRBV7-2 | . | CASSEGPGLGSPLHF | TGTGCCAGCAGCGAGGGACCCGGGCTGGGGTCACCCCTCCACTTT
. | TRBJ2-7 | TRBV5-1 | . | CASSLASRRYEQYF | TGCGCCAGCAGCTTGGCATCCCGGAGGTACGAGCAGTACTTC
. | TRBJ2-5 | TRBV6-2/TRBV6-3 | . | CASTDLSPSTQYF | TGTGCCAGCACGGACCTTTCCCCATCGACCCAGTACTTC
few | TRBJ2-2 | TRBV12-3/TRBV12-4 | . | CASSALNTGELFF | TGTGCCAGCAGCGCGTTGAACACCGGGGAGCTGTTTTTT
. | TRBJ1-2 | TRBV4-2 | . | CASSQGYGSYGYTF | TGTGCCAGCAGCCAAGGATACGGGAGCTATGGCTACACCTTC
. | TRBJ1-4 | TRBV18 | TRBD1 | CASSPNRGTGEKLFF | TGTGCCAGCTCACCAAACAGGGGAACGGGTGAAAAACTGTTTTTT
. | TRBJ2-1 | TRBV6-1 | . | CASSHGPSYNEQFF | TGTGCCAGCAGCCACGGGCCTTCCTACAATGAGCAGTTCTTC
few | TRBJ2-3 | TRBV6-1 | TRBD1 | CASSTRDRGNTQYF | TGTGCCAGCAGTACCCGGGACAGGGGCAATACGCAGTATTTT
. | TRBJ2-7 | TRBV6-1 | . | CASSRTSSAIYEQYF | TGTGCCAGCAGCCGCACCTCTAGCGCCATCTACGAGCAGTACTTC
few | TRBJ2-1 | TRBV18 | . | CASSRDGNNEQFF | TGTGCCAGCTCACGGGACGGAAACAATGAGCAGTTCTTC
. | TRBJ2-1 | TRBV6-1 | TRBD1 | CASGGTGGLNNEQFF | TGTGCCAGCGGGGGGACAGGGGGCTTGAACAATGAGCAGTTCTTC
. | TRBJ2-7 | TRBV6-2/TRBV6-3 | . | CASRARALTPYEQYF | TGTGCCAGCCGAGCACGGGCGCTTACTCCCTACGAGCAGTACTTC
. | TRBJ2-1 | TRBV5-5 | . | CASSPLLGPTGQFF | TGTGCCAGCAGCCCGCTACTAGGCCCTACCGGGCAGTTCTTC
. | TRBJ2-5 | TRBV11-1 | TRBD1 | CASSPGQGASKGETQYF | TGTGCCAGCAGCCCGGGACAGGGGGCCAGCAAGGGAGAGACCCAGTACTTC
few | TRBJ1-1 | TRBV29-1 | . | CSVPTVNTEAFF | TGCAGCGTTCCGACGGTGAACACTGAAGCTTTCTTT
. | TRBJ1-6 | TRBV7-2 | . | CASRPQGQINSPLHF | TGTGCCAGCAGACCTCAAGGGCAGATTAATTCACCCCTCCACTTT
few | TRBJ2-2 | TRBV12-3/TRBV12-4 | TRBD2 | CASERGNTGELFF | TGTGCCAGCGAGCGGGGGAACACCGGGGAGCTGTTTTTT
many | TRBJ2-5 | TRBV12-3/TRBV12-4 | . | CASSLRKETQYF | TGTGCCAGCAGTTTAAGAAAAGAGACCCAGTACTTC
. | TRBJ2-7 | TRBV20-1 | TRBD1 | CSASYGTGGYEQYF | TGCAGTGCTAGTTACGGGACAGGGGGCTACGAGCAGTACTTC
. | TRBJ2-5 | TRBV4-1 | . | CASSRTATGPQETQYF | TGCGCCAGCAGCCGGACGGCAACAGGCCCACAAGAGACCCAGTACTTC
few | TRBJ2-1 | TRBV7-2 | . | CASSLGGTVANEQFF | TGTGCCAGCAGCTTAGGCGGGACAGTGGCCAATGAGCAGTTCTTC
few | TRBJ2-1 | TRBV4-3 | TRBD1 | CASSQETGTGFHEQFF | TGCGCCAGCAGCCAGGAGACCGGGACAGGGTTTCATGAGCAGTTCTTC
. | TRBJ2-6 | TRBV12-3/TRBV12-4 | TRBD1 | CASSSGGVGANVLTF | TGTGCCAGCAGTTCAGGGGGCGTTGGGGCCAACGTCCTGACTTTC
. | TRBJ2-3 | TRBV28 | TRBD2 | CASSLLAEIIDTQYF | TGTGCCAGCAGTTTACTAGCGGAGATTATAGATACGCAGTATTTT
. | TRBJ2-1 | TRBV10-2 | . | CASSEDLGGDEQFF | TGCGCCAGCAGTGAGGATCTCGGAGGCGATGAGCAGTTCTTC
few | TRBJ1-6 | TRBV4-3 | . | CASSQDRTVNSPLHF | TGCGCCAGCAGCCAAGATCGGACAGTCAATTCACCCCTCCACTTT
few | TRBJ2-5 | TRBV9 | TRBD2 | CASSKQLAGLQETQYF | TGTGCCAGCAGCAAACAACTAGCGGGGCTGCAAGAGACCCAGTACTTC
few | TRBJ2-1 | TRBV14 | TRBD1 | CASSLAGTGKWHEQFF | TGTGCCAGCAGCCTGGCCGGGACAGGGAAGTGGCATGAGCAGTTCTTC
. | TRBJ2-1 | TRBV11-2 | TRBD2 | CASSLGGGAPPNEQFF | TGTGCCAGCAGCTTAGGGGGAGGGGCCCCTCCCAATGAGCAGTTCTTC
. | TRBJ1-5 | TRBV7-2 | TRBD1 | CASSFEGAAGQPQHF | TGTGCCAGCAGCTTTGAGGGGGCGGCTGGCCAGCCCCAGCATTTT
few | TRBJ2-1 | TRBV5-1 | TRBD1 | CASSFGDRGNQFF | TGCGCCAGCAGCTTCGGGGACAGGGGAAACCAGTTCTTC
. | TRBJ1-5 | TRBV7-9 | TRBD1 | CASSFSGQGSQPQHF | TGTGCCAGCAGCTTTTCTGGACAGGGAAGTCAGCCCCAGCATTTT
many | TRBJ2-5 | TRBV20-1 | TRBD2 | CSARDREGSQETQYF | TGCAGTGCTAGAGACCGGGAGGGGAGCCAAGAGACCCAGTACTTC
. | TRBJ1-6 | TRBV5-1 | . | CASRVSSYNSPLHF | TGCGCCAGCAGGGTCAGCTCCTATAATTCACCCCTCCACTTT
many | TRBJ2-1 | TRBV4-3 | . | CASSPKNEGSSYNEQFF | TGCGCCAGCAGCCCCAAGAATGAGGGGAGCTCCTACAATGAGCAGTTCTTC
. | TRBJ2-5 | TRBV7-9 | . | CASSLDLVETQYF | TGTGCCAGCAGCTTAGACCTAGTGGAGACCCAGTACTTC
many | TRBJ2-2 | TRBV12-3/TRBV12-4 | . | CASSSVGELFF | TGTGCCAGCAGTTCCGTCGGGGAGCTGTTTTTT
few | TRBJ1-2 | TRBV12-3/TRBV12-4 | . | CASNGGSYGNYGYTF | TGTGCCAGCAACGGGGGGAGTTATGGAAACTATGGCTACACCTTC
. | TRBJ2-7 | TRBV7-2 | . | CASSPSGARSYEQYF | TGTGCCAGCAGCCCGTCAGGGGCTCGATCCTACGAGCAGTACTTC
many | TRBJ2-1 | TRBV5-5 | . | CASRILSGAYNEQFF | TGTGCCAGCAGGATACTCTCAGGGGCGTACAATGAGCAGTTCTTC
. | TRBJ2-7 | TRBV20-1 | . | CSARDRENYEQYF | TGCAGTGCTAGAGACAGGGAAAACTACGAGCAGTACTTC
few | TRBJ1-5 | TRBV12-3/TRBV12-4 | . | CASSQTSGNQPQHF | TGTGCCAGCAGCCAAACCTCCGGGAATCAGCCCCAGCATTTT
few | TRBJ1-1 | TRBV5-1 | . | CASREFQGRTEAFF | TGCGCCAGCAGGGAATTTCAGGGGCGGACTGAAGCTTTCTTT
many | TRBJ2-3 | TRBV6-5 | TRBD1 | CASSYLGQATDTQYF | TGTGCCAGCAGTTACCTAGGACAGGCCACAGATACGCAGTATTTT